This T cell receptor beta chain was observed in a study of T cell responses to AZD1222 COVID-19 vaccine. General observations from the study: Reportedly, close to half of spike-specific TCRs are directed against unmutated variant regions. Spike-specific TCR breadth rose after two AZD1222 doses, and depth rose as well.

Germline-derived CDR1 and CDR2 are MDHEN and SYDVKM. This CDR3 has 15 amino acids. V was pared by 5 bases and J by 1 base, with 14 bases between. Sequencing used immunoSEQ multiplex PCR; TCRdb keeps in-frame clones, though not all of them. The sample lists 90,000 to 150,000 clones; about 90% were seen once. In regard to this clone: The antigen remains undetermined.

The source was peripheral blood, collected on day 0 of AZD1222 vaccination. The V call is TRBV28, the J call TRBJ1-1; D gene unclear. This clonotype was obtained from an adult in good health. The CDR3, as DNA: TGTGCCAGCAGTCCCTTCCCTCGGGAGAACACTGAAGCTTTCTTT. It is translated as CASSPFPRENTEAFF.